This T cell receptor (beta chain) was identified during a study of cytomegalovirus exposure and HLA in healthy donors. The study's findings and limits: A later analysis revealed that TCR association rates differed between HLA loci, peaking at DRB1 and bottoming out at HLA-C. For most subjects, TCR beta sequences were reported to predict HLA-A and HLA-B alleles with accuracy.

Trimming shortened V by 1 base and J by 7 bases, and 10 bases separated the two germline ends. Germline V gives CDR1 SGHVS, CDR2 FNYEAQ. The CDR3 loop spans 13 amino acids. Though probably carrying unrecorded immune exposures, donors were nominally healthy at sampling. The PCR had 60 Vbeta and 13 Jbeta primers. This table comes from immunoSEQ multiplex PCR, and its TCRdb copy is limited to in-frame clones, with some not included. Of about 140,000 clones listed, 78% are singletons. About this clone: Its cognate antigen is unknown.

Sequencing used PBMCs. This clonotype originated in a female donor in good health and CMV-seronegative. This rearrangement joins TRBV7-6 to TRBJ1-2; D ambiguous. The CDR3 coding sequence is TGTGCCAGCAGCTTAGAACCGGAGAGTGGCTACACCTTC. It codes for CASSLEPESGYTF.